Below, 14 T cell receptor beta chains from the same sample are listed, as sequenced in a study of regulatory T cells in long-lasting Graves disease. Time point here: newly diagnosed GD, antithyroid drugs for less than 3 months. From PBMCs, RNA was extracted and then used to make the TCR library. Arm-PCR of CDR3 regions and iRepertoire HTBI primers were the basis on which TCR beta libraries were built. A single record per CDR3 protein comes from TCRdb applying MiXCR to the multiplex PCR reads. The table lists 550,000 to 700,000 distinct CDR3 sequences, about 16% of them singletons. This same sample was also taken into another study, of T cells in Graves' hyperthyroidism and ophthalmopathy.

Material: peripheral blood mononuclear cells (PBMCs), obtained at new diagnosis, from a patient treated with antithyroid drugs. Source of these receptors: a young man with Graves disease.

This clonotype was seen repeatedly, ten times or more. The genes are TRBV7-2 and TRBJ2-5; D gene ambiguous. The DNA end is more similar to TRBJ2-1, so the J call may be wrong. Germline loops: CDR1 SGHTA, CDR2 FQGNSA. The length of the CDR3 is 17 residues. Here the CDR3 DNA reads TGTGCCAGCAGCTTAGCGGTCTACAGATCACTACACAATGAGCAGTTCTTC. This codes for CASSLAVYRSLHNEQFF.

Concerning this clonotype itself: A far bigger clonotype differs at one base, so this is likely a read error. The CDR3 here is CASSFNIEAQYF. CDR3 bases: TGTGCCAGCAGTTTCAACATAGAGGCCCAGTACTTC. The chain employs TRBV2 and TRBJ2-5, with D uncertain. The CDR3 contains 12 residues. Germline lookup yields CDR1 SNHLY and CDR2 FYNNEI.

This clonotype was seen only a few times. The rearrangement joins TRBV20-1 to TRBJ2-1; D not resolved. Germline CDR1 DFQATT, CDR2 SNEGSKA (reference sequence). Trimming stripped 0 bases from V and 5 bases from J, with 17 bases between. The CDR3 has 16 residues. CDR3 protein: CSARDTLASRHNEQFF. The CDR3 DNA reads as TGCAGTGCTAGAGATACTCTGGCAAGCCGACACAATGAGCAGTTCTTC.

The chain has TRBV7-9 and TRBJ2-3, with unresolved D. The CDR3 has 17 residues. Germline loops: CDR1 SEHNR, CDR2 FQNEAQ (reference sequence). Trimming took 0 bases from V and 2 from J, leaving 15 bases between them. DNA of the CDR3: TGTGCCAGCAGCTTAGCGAGATCAACCGATGACACAGATACGCAGTATTTT. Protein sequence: CASSLARSTDDTDTQYF.

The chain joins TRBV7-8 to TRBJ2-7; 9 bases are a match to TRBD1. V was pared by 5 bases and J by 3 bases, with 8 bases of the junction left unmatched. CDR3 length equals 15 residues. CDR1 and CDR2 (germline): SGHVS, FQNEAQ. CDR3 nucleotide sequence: TGTGCCAGCAGCATTAGGACAGGGGAAGACTACGAGCAGTACTTC. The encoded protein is CASSIRTGEDYEQYF.

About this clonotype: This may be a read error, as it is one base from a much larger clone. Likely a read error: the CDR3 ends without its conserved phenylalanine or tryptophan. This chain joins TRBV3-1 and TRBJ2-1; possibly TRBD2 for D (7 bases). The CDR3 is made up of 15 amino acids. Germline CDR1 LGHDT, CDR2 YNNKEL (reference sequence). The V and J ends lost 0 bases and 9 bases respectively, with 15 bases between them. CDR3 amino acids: CASSQERGGSPEQFS. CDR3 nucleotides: TGTGCCAGCAGCCAAGAAAGGGGGGGGAGTCCTGAGCAGTTCTCC.

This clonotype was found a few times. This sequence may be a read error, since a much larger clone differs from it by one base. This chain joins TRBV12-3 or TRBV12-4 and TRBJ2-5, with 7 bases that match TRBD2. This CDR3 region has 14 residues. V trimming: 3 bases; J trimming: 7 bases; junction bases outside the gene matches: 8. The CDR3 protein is CASSFIVGGGTQYF. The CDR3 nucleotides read TGTGCCAGCAGTTTCATTGTGGGGGGGGGGACCCAGTACTTC.

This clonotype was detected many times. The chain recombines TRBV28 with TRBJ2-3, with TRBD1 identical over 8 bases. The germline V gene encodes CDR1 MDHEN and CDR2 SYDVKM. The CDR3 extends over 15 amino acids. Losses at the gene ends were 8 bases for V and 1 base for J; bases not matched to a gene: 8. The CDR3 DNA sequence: TGTGCCAGCCCCCCTCCGACAGGGGGCACAGATACGCAGTATTTT. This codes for CASPPPTGGTDTQYF.

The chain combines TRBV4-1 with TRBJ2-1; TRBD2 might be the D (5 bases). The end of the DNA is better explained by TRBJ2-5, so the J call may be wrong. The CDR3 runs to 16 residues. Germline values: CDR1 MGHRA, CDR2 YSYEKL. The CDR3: CASSQDEGIESETQYF. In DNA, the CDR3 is TGCGCCAGCAGCCAAGATGAGGGAATTGAGTCCGAGACCCAGTACTTC.

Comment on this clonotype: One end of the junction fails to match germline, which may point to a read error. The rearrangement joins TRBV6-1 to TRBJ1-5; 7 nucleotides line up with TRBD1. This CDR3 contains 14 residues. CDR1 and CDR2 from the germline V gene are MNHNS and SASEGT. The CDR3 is CAISVRGSGQPQHF. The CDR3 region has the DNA TGTGCCATCAGTGTCAGGGGGTCAGGTCAGCCCCAGCATTTT.

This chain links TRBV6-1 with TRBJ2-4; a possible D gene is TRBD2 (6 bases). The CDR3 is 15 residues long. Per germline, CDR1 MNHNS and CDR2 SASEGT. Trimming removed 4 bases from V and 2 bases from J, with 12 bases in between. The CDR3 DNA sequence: TGTGCCAGCAGTGCGTTGGGGGGATCCAAAAACATTCAGTACTTC. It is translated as CASSALGGSKNIQYF.

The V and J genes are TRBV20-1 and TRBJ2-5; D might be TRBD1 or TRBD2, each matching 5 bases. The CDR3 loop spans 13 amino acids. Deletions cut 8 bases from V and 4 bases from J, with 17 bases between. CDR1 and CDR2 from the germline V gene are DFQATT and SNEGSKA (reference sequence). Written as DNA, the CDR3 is TGCAGTCCCCTGGGGGATCGAGGAGAGACCCAGTACTTC. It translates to CSPLGDRGETQYF.

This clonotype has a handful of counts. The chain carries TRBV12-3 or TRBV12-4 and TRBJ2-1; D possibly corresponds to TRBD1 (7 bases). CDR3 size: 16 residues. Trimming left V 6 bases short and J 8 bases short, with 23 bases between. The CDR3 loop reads CASSPRGRDPIDEQFF. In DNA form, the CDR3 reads TGTGCCAGCAGCCCAAGGGGGCGGGATCCCATCGATGAGCAGTTCTTC.

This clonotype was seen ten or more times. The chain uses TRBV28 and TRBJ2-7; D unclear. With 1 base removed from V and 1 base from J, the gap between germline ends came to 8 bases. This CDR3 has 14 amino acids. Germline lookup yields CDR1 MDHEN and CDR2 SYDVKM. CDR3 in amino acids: CASSLFLSSYEQYF. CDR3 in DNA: TGTGCCAGCAGTTTATTCCTGTCGTCCTACGAGCAGTACTTC.